The entry below describes one T cell receptor beta chain. This record comes from a study of CD8 T cells in ankylosing spondylitis. Trimming pared 0 bases from V and 12 bases from J, leaving 11 bases between. This CDR3 spans 12 amino acids. Germline assignment: CDR1 WSHSY and CDR2 SAAADI. TCRdb fed the 5' RACE reads into MiXCR, producing one record per CDR3 protein. The sample lists 150,000 to 200,000 distinct CDR3 sequences, about a third occurring once. Sequencing was performed on synovial fluid, either unsorted or a sorted T cell fraction (not recorded which). The chain joins TRBV10-2 to TRBJ1-2; D not resolved. The receptor was derived from a male donor with ankylosing spondylitis. As DNA, the CDR3 is TGCGCCAGCAGTGAGTCTGGAGGGATCCACACCTTC. Protein product: CASSESGGIHTF.